One and the same sample provided the 5 T cell receptor beta chains below, sequenced in a study of regulatory T cells in long-lasting Graves disease. As to time point: newly diagnosed GD, antithyroid drugs for less than 3 months. PBMCs were the source of the RNA used for TCR sequencing. Library construction for TCR beta used iRepertoire HTBI primers and Arm-PCR of CDR3 regions. Each CDR3 protein gets one entry after TCRdb re-called the multiplex PCR reads with MiXCR. The sample holds 600,000 to 650,000 distinct CDR3 sequences, 16% seen once. This sample also appeared in a second study, on T cells in Graves' hyperthyroidism and ophthalmopathy.

Sequencing was performed on peripheral blood mononuclear cells (PBMCs), taken at new diagnosis, from a patient treated with antithyroid drugs. These receptors were obtained from a young woman with Graves disease.

As concerns this clonotype: A read error may be the cause here, since a much bigger clone is one base away. The chain carries TRBV7-2 and TRBJ2-7; tentatively, D is TRBD2 (6 bases). The CDR3 covers 15 residues. The ends were cut back, 1 base at V and 4 bases at J, with 14 bases in the middle. CDR1 is SGHTA and CDR2 is FQGNSA in the germline V gene. CDR3 protein: CASSLVSSERYEQYF. For the CDR3, the DNA is TGTGCCAGCAGCTTAGTCTCTAGCGAGAGGTACGAGCAGTACTTC.

This clonotype has more than one count but fewer than ten. The chain recombines TRBV18 with TRBJ2-7, with 10 bases lining up with TRBD1. The CDR3 runs to 15 residues. The germline V gene encodes CDR1 KGHSH and CDR2 LQKENI. With V trimmed by 3 bases and J by 1 base, 3 bases remained unmatched. The CDR3 bases are TGTGCCAGCTCACCCGGGACAGGGGTTTCCTACGAGCAGTACTTC. Translation gives CASSPGTGVSYEQYF.

This chain connects TRBV7-9 to TRBJ1-2; TRBD1 agrees at 8 bases. The CDR3 is made up of 15 amino acids. The V gene's germline CDR1 is SEHNR and CDR2 FQNEAQ (reference sequence). Germline trimming cut 1 base from V and 4 bases from J; bases unmatched to any gene: 5. The CDR3 bases are TGTGCCAGCAGCTTAGGCCAGGGGGCGAGCTATGGCTACACCTTC. Translated, it gives CASSLGQGASYGYTF. The whole variable domain, filled in from reference TRBV7-9 and TRBJ1-2, reads DTGVSQNPRHKITKRGQNVTFRCDPISEHNRLYWYRQTLGQGPEFLTYFQNEAQLEKSRLLSDRFSAERPKGSFSTLEIQRTEQGDSAMYLCASSLGQGASYGYTFGSGTRLTVV.

This clonotype was picked up a small number of times. The rearrangement joins TRBV7-9 to TRBJ1-1; D gene uncertain. Per the germline V gene, CDR1 is SEHNR and CDR2 is FQNEAQ (reference sequence). Deletions cut 2 bases from V and 5 bases from J, with 12 bases between. The CDR3 length is 14 residues. This chain's CDR3 is CASSLSTAGTEAFF. DNA of the CDR3: TGTGCCAGCAGCTTAAGCACAGCGGGGACTGAAGCTTTCTTT. Filled out from reference TRBV7-9 and TRBJ1-1, the complete variable domain reads DTGVSQNPRHKITKRGQNVTFRCDPISEHNRLYWYRQTLGQGPEFLTYFQNEAQLEKSRLLSDRFSAERPKGSFSTLEIQRTEQGDSAMYLCASSLSTAGTEAFFGQGTRLTVV.

Ten or more counts support this clonotype. The chain joins TRBV6-1 to TRBJ2-7; 7 bases are a match to TRBD1. Trimming removed 5 bases from V and 6 bases from J; junction bases left unmatched: 10. The CDR3 totals 14 residues. Per germline, CDR1 MNHNS and CDR2 SASEGT. The CDR3 sequence is CASSRQGRESEQYF. In DNA form, the CDR3 reads TGTGCCAGCAGTCGACAGGGCAGAGAGAGCGAGCAGTACTTC.